This paragraph reports one TCR beta chain. Its antigen remains unidentified. The record has no base qualities; no much larger clone is one base away. Sequences GTSNPN (CDR1) and SVGIG (CDR2) are obtained from the germline V gene (reference sequence). Relative to germline, V is 5 bases shorter and J is 1 base shorter, with 11 bases between their ends. Counted from cysteine to phenylalanine, this CDR3 has 13 amino acids. The entry retains the CDR3 DNA only, 39 bases that are in frame from base 1. The donors were healthy, HIV-negative adults who had no recently reported acute infections or vaccinations. Every donor was a Caucasian adult living in Nashville, Tennessee, USA. Magnetic negative selection was used to enrich CD4+ T cells, after which naive cells were positively selected on CD45RA and the negative fraction became the memory subset. Blood was obtained by leukapheresis, after which PBMCs were separated by Ficoll-Histopaque density gradient centrifugation and cryopreserved in liquid nitrogen vapor phase. Analytical flow cytometry was used to check the purity and quantity of every magnetically sorted T cell population. Each sorted fraction had its genomic DNA isolated and then quantified by UV absorbance on a Nanodrop 2000c.

These data come from a study of shared clonotypes between healthy human individuals (dated by TCRdb to the early 2020s). About the investigation overall: Two women and a few men aged 18 to 49 years were included in the cohort. To increase sequencing depth and limit assay-specific biases, different laboratories used diverse techniques to prepare libraries and sequence TCR repertoires. To estimate repertoire size and how much clonotype sharing occurs between individuals, the study deeply sequenced the blood TCR repertoires of roughly 5 healthy adults. For each donor, CD4 naive and CD4 memory were each given three plates, CD8 naive was given two plates, and CD8 memory was given one plate. Per donor, leukapheresis produced somewhere between about 0.9 and 9.5 billion PBMCs. Results and caveats for the whole study, not just this receptor: Sampling was restricted to blood, and TCR repertoires in tissue are likely to differ from TCR repertoires in blood. Estimated clonotype richness was generally larger for naive than for memory subsets. Around 5.4% of naive CD4, approximately 3.7% of naive CD8, roughly 2.5% of memory CD4, and more than 0.35% of memory CD8 clonotypes were shared across several donors. Because the study included only a small number of donors, the genetic and exposure-history diversity represented was limited. Higher generation probabilities were observed for clonotypes shared by all four sorted-subset donors than for non-shared clonotypes. Incomplete sequencing was indicated by rarefaction of sorted-subset datasets, despite the large sequencing depth. Pairwise subsampling led to the expectation that sequencing depth would affect the degree of clonotype sharing among donors.

Using the deep immunoSEQ assay, TCR CDR3 regions were amplified from genomic DNA by multiplex PCR. Extracted genomic DNA from each cell subset was distributed evenly across all wells of several immunoSEQ 96-well plates, and each plate was treated as a replicate. For sorted subsets, each replicate PCR was loaded with around 220 ng genomic DNA, equivalent to about 30,000 T cell genomes. The purified libraries were quantified using a Qubit 3.0 fluorometer, sized with a Bioanalyzer 2100, and then quantified again using the KAPA Library Quantification kit. Every immunoSEQ 96-well plate was sequenced on a dedicated single-read 150-cycle Illumina NextSeq 550 flow cell. For the original study's pipeline: Because only junctional sequences without quality scores were contained in the immunoSEQ output, filtering matching that applied to full-length reads could not be performed. To assign V/J genes and CDR3, sequences were annotated against IMGT germline references using PyIR, a Python wrapper for IgBLAST v1.9. Reads were filtered out if the reads had weak V/J assignments (E-value above 1e-6), no CDR3, stop codons, out-of-frame junctions, or ambiguous translated residues. A V3J clonotype was defined by an identical inferred V gene, J gene, and CDR3 amino acid sequence. Percentage overlap between repertoires was computed as shared unique clonotypes divided by the size of the smaller repertoire. RTK rarefaction, the Chao1 estimator, and Recon v2.1 estimates of unobserved clonotypes were used to assess repertoire richness. Generation probabilities were computed with OLGA for all TCRbeta clonotypes obtained by the gDNA method from several donors. The immuneACCESS repertoire file appears here via TCRdb, limited to in-frame rearrangements. These files lack a portion of the clones; in checked studies, under half of the deficit traces to unresolved V genes, and the cause of the others is not known. V, J and clone size reflect that table, while D and trimming were determined from the DNA. Present in this sample are 2 million to 3 million clones, roughly 93% of which were seen just once. The biggest ten clones account for about 0.38% of the sample.

The chain was built from TRBV30 and TRBJ1-2; too little of a D gene remains to name it. This receptor was taken from a man aged 18 to 30 in good health. Some clones in this sample may be carry-over from other donors' samples. The sequenced sample consisted of naive CD4+ T cells from PBMCs. The cell subset or site label, as the study defines it: CD45RA+ positively selected. CDR3 region: CAWRGPGNYGYTF. In nucleotides, the sequence is TGTGCCTGGCGCGGACCGGGTAACTATGGCTACACCTTC.